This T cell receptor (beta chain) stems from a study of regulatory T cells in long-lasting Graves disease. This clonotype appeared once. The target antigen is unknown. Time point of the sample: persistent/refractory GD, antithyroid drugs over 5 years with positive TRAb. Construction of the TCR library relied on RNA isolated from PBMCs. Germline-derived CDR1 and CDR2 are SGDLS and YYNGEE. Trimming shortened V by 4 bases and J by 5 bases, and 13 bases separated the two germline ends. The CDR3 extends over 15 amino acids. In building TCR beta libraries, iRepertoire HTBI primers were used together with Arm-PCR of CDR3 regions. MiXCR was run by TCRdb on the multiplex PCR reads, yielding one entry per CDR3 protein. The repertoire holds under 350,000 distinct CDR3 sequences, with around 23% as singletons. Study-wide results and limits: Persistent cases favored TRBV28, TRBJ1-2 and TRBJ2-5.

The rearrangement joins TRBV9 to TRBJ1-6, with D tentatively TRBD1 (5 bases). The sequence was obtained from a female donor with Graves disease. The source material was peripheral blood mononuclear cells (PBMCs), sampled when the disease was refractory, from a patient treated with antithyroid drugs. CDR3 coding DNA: TGTGCCAGCAGCTTCGCGGACACGGATAATTCACCCCTCCACTTT. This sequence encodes CASSFADTDNSPLHF.